The clone carrying this T cell receptor (beta chain) has ten or more counts. The antigen is unknown. The sample is drawn from a study of CD8 T cells in ankylosing spondylitis. Study-level points and caveats: Existing reports had already noted some motif variants in reactive arthritis synovial fluid and blood. A CD8+ phenotype characterized the disease-linked clones, which were relatively rare in peripheral blood.

A single record per CDR3 protein comes from TCRdb applying MiXCR to the 5' RACE reads. The sample shows roughly 30,000 distinct CDR3 sequences, 30% of them seen only once. The TCR originated in a male donor with ankylosing spondylitis. Sequenced input: synovial fluid, either unsorted or a sorted T cell fraction (not recorded which).

The chain's CDR3 is CASSQGTGDAGELFF. CDR3 in DNA: TGTGCCAGCAGCCAAGGGACAGGGGACGCCGGGGAGCTGTTTTTT. V gene TRBV4-2 combines with J gene TRBJ2-2, with 9 nucleotides matching TRBD1. V lost 1 base and J lost 6; bases outside the gene matches: 3. Looked up from germline, CDR1 is LGHNA and CDR2 is YNFKEQ. The CDR3 length is 15 residues.